This entry lists 32 T cell receptor beta chains sequenced from one sample in a study of PD-L1 blockade in urothelial cancer. As for time point: peripheral blood 6 weeks after treatment start. Method: immunoSEQ multiplex PCR; TCRdb's copy keeps in-frame clones and lacks some. The profile covers about 120,000 clones, with around nine tenths appearing a single time and 1.5% to 2% taken by the ten largest. The sample in question was PBMCs, obtained around atezolizumab (anti-PD-L1) treatment. The receptor set was obtained from a man aged 55 to 70 with urothelial cancer.

About this clone: The same CDR3 arises from other DNA sequences in this sample as well. V gene TRBV27 combines with J gene TRBJ1-2; no clear D. This CDR3 contains 13 residues. Trimming removed 11 bases at V and 2 bases at J, with 15 bases between. CDR1 is MNHEY and CDR2 is SMNVEV in the germline V gene (reference sequence). CDR3 DNA: TGTGCCTCCTCTGGCGGAGCGAACTATGGCTACACCTTC. Amino acids: CASSGGANYGYTF.

The rearrangement links TRBV15 to TRBJ1-2; 10 positions agree with TRBD1. This CDR3 is built from 15 residues. In germline, CDR1 is LNHNV, CDR2 YYDKDF (reference sequence). After removal of 1 base from V and 8 bases from J, the junction contained 7 bases not matched to a gene. The CDR3 sequence is CATSRGRDRGTGYTF. The CDR3, as DNA: TGTGCCACCAGCAGAGGACGGGACAGGGGAACCGGCTACACCTTC.

The V gene is TRBV19, the J gene TRBJ2-7, with a possible D match to TRBD1 (5 bases). Germline V gives CDR1 LNHDA, CDR2 SQIVND (reference sequence). CDR3 length: 14 residues. Between the trimmed V and J ends, which lost 6 bases and 2 bases, there was a span of 14 bases. The CDR3 reads CASRSHQDTYEQYF. Here the CDR3 DNA reads TGTGCCAGTAGATCCCACCAGGACACCTACGAGCAGTACTTC. Together with reference TRBV19 and TRBJ2-7, the CDR3 gives the full variable domain: DGGITQSPKYLFRKEGQNVTLSCEQNLNHDAMYWYRQDPGQGLRLIYYSQIVNDFQKGDIAEGYSVSREKKESFPLTVTSAQKNPTAFYLCASRSHQDTYEQYFGPGTRLTVT.

The rearrangement links TRBV11-2 to TRBJ2-7, with TRBD1 matching over 9 bases. The CDR3 covers 13 residues. Per the germline V gene, CDR1 is SGHAT and CDR2 is FQNNGV. Trimming took 3 bases from V and 6 from J; bases not matched to a gene: 3. This CDR3 is CASSLGQGIEQYF. The CDR3 bases are TGTGCCAGCAGCTTGGGACAGGGAATCGAGCAGTACTTC.

V and J are TRBV7-3 and TRBJ2-3; 11 nucleotides align to TRBD2. This CDR3 comprises 19 residues. Germline CDR1 SGHTA, CDR2 FQGTGA. V dropped 0 bases and J dropped 1; count of bases not matched to a gene: 9. The CDR3 bases are TGTGCCAGCAGCTTAACCCCCGTGGTAGCGGGGGGGGGCACAGATACGCAGTATTTT. Residues: CASSLTPVVAGGGTDTQYF. The variable domain in full, with the rest retrieved from reference TRBV7-3 and TRBJ2-3, is GAGVSQTPSNKVTEKGKYVELRCDPISGHTALYWYRQSLGQGPEFLIYFQGTGAADDSGLPNDRFFAVRPEGSVSTLKIQRTERGDSAVYLCASSLTPVVAGGGTDTQYFGPGTRLTVL.

The rearrangement joins TRBV18 to TRBJ1-5; TRBD1 agrees at 7 bases. The CDR3 covers 14 residues. Germline V gene sequence: CDR1 KGHSH, CDR2 LQKENI. Trimming took 3 bases from V and 3 from J; bases not matched to a gene: 2. The CDR3 sequence: CASSPGQDNQPQHF. The CDR3 bases are TGTGCCAGCTCACCCGGACAGGACAATCAGCCCCAGCATTTT. Full variable domain (remainder filled in from reference TRBV18 and TRBJ1-5): NAGVMQNPRHLVRRRGQEARLRCSPMKGHSHVYWYRQLPEEGLKFMVYLQKENIIDESGMPKERFSAEFPKEGPSILRIQQVVRGDSAAYFCASSPGQDNQPQHFGDGTRLSIL.

J is TRBJ1-1 and V is TRBV4-1; D is ambiguous. Between the trimmed V and J ends, which lost 1 base and 6 bases, there was a span of 15 bases. CDR1 and CDR2 from the germline V gene are MGHRA and YSYEKL. CDR3 length: 15 amino acids. For the CDR3, the DNA is TGCGCCAGCAGCCAAGTACGAGGACTCAACCCTGAAGCTTTCTTT. Its protein product is CASSQVRGLNPEAFF.

The chain carries TRBV9 and TRBJ1-2; 7 bases agree with TRBD1. Per the germline V gene, CDR1 is SGDLS and CDR2 is YYNGEE. Trimming cost V 1 base and J 1 base; bases outside gene matches: 7. This CDR3 has 16 residues. CDR3 sequence: CASSVYDRAGNYGYTF. The CDR3 DNA is TGTGCCAGCAGCGTATATGACAGGGCGGGTAACTATGGCTACACCTTC.

V usage is TRBV7-3 and J usage is TRBJ2-7; 8 bases map to TRBD1. The length of the CDR3 is 14 residues. Trimming at V came to 5 bases and at J to 1 base, leaving 4 bases not matched to a gene. The germline gives CDR1 SGHTA, CDR2 FQGTGA. CDR3 protein: CASSAGQGSYEQYF. CDR3 DNA: TGTGCCAGCAGCGCAGGACAGGGATCCTACGAGCAGTACTTC.

This clone was seen more than once but under ten times. The CDR3 DNA follows: TGTGCCAGCAGTGAGGGCAGGGGGCACACAGATACGCAGTATTTT. Translation: CASSEGRGHTDTQYF. The rearrangement joins TRBV6-4 to TRBJ2-3; 8 bases are a match to TRBD1. This CDR3 is built from 15 residues. Germline V gene sequence: CDR1 MRHNA, CDR2 SNTAGT. J was trimmed by 2 bases and V by 3 bases; bases with no gene match: 4.

V gene TRBV10-3 combines with J gene TRBJ1-5; D gene unclear. The CDR3 sequence is 13 residues long. Germline loops: CDR1 ENHRY, CDR2 SYGVKD. Between the trimmed V and J ends, which lost 7 bases and 10 bases, there was a span of 17 bases. CDR3 in amino acids: CAITQAPNGPQHF. CDR3 nucleotide sequence: TGTGCCATCACTCAGGCTCCCAATGGTCCCCAGCATTTT.

V gene TRBV7-8 combines with J gene TRBJ1-3, with TRBD1 as a possible D gene (6 bases). Trimming shortened V by 2 bases and J by 0 bases, and 11 bases separated the two germline ends. Germline-derived CDR1 and CDR2 are SGHVS and FQNEAQ. The length of the CDR3 is 16 residues. The CDR3 reads CASSLNTGTSGNTIYF. CDR3 nucleotide sequence: TGTGCCAGCAGCTTAAACACAGGGACCTCTGGAAACACCATATATTTT.

The chain is built from TRBV4-1 and TRBJ2-5, with D perhaps TRBD2 (5 bases). CDR3 length: 17 amino acids. In germline, CDR1 is MGHRA, CDR2 YSYEKL. V lost 0 bases to trimming and J lost 5 bases, with 19 bases between them. CDR3 bases: TGCGCCAGCAGCCAAGACATCCCGGGTTCTCGAGGGGAGACCCAGTACTTC. It encodes CASSQDIPGSRGETQYF.

The chain uses TRBV19 and TRBJ1-5, with unresolved D. V shed 3 bases and J shed 9 bases, with 12 bases lying between them. The length of the CDR3 is 13 residues. Per germline, CDR1 LNHDA and CDR2 SQIVND (reference sequence). CDR3 residues: CASSIGGNGPQHF. The CDR3 region has the DNA TGTGCCAGTAGTATCGGAGGGAACGGGCCCCAGCATTTT.

The chain joins TRBV5-1 to TRBJ2-1; D is ambiguous. This CDR3 contains 15 residues. V lost 0 bases and J 4 bases, leaving 11 bases between the germline ends. Germline CDR1 reads SGHRS; CDR2 reads YFSETQ. The CDR3 coding sequence is TGCGCCAGCAGCTTGGCCGAGACACCTTACAATGAGCAGTTCTTC. This translates into CASSLAETPYNEQFF.

CDR3 amino acids: CASSLAPSGDSDTQYF. The DNA of the CDR3 is TGTGCCAGCAGCTTAGCTCCTAGCGGGGATTCAGATACGCAGTATTTT. The chain couples TRBV7-2 to TRBJ2-3, with 9 bases that match TRBD2. Germline CDR1 reads SGHTA; CDR2 reads FQGNSA. V lost 0 bases to trimming and J lost 4 bases; unmatched junction nucleotides: 5. This CDR3 spans 16 amino acids.

The chain employs TRBV28 and TRBJ2-1; 12 bases map to TRBD2. This CDR3 is built from 16 residues. The V gene end was trimmed by 5 bases and the J gene end by 8 bases; junction bases not matched to a gene: 10. The germline CDR1 and CDR2 sequences are MDHEN and SYDVKM. The CDR3, as DNA: TGTGCCAGCAGTCTAGGACTAGCGGGACCCGAGGATGAGCAGTTCTTC. Protein sequence: CASSLGLAGPEDEQFF.

The V gene is TRBV7-9, the J gene TRBJ2-5; D remains ambiguous. The CDR3 contains 13 residues. Trimming shortened V by 1 base and J by 4 bases, and 7 bases separated the two germline ends. Germline V gene data show CDR1 as SEHNR and CDR2 as FQNEAQ (reference sequence). The CDR3 DNA is TGTGCCAGCAGCTTAGTAGTCGTAGAGACCCAGTACTTC. This sequence encodes CASSLVVVETQYF.

This clone was seen just once. This sequence joins TRBV5-1 and TRBJ2-3; D is uncertain. This CDR3 region has 12 residues. The germline V gene has CDR1 SGHRS and CDR2 YFSETQ. Trimming took 2 bases from V and 6 from J, leaving 7 bases between them. The CDR3 protein is CASSLLLDTQYF. The CDR3 DNA is TGCGCCAGCAGCTTACTTCTGGATACGCAGTATTTT.

The chain links TRBV4-3 to TRBJ2-1, with D tentatively TRBD2 (5 bases). The CDR3 has 14 amino acids. The V end lost 0 bases, the J end lost 9 bases, and 12 bases lay between the germline ends. Germline V gene sequence: CDR1 LGHNA, CDR2 YSLEER. CDR3 nucleotide sequence: TGCGCCAGCAGCCAAGAGGTACGGGGAACTGAGCAGTTCTTC. Translation: CASSQEVRGTEQFF.

CDR3 in amino acids: CASGPVGLGLVQETQYF. The CDR3 coding sequence is TGTGCTAGTGGCCCGGTTGGGCTGGGCCTGGTCCAAGAGACCCAGTACTTC. This chain uses TRBV12-5 with TRBJ2-5; D not resolved. CDR1 and CDR2 (germline): LGHNT, FRNRAP. The CDR3 loop spans 17 amino acids. Trimming shortened V by 6 bases and J by 1 base, and 21 bases separated the two germline ends.

This clone appeared a single time. This chain uses TRBV6-1 with TRBJ2-7; 7 nucleotides align to TRBD1. With 5 bases clipped from V and 1 base from J, the junction kept 5 bases outside the gene matches. This CDR3 spans 14 amino acids. Germline assignment: CDR1 MNHNS and CDR2 SASEGT. The CDR3 loop is CASSHRDSSYEQYF. CDR3 nucleotide sequence: TGTGCCAGCAGTCACCGGGACAGTTCCTACGAGCAGTACTTC.

This sequence joins TRBV19 and TRBJ1-5, with TRBD1 matching 12 bases. V was clipped by 6 bases and J by 6 bases; unmatched bases: 9. Germline V lookup: CDR1 LNHDA, CDR2 SQIVND (reference sequence). The length of the CDR3 is 16 residues. As DNA, the CDR3 is TGTGCCAGTAGGTTGGGGGACAGGGGGCCCGCTCAGCCCCAGCATTTT. Its protein is CASRLGDRGPAQPQHF.

The chain carries TRBV6-5 and TRBJ1-2; D ambiguous. Trimming took 6 bases from V and 3 from J, leaving 14 bases between them. CDR1 MNHEY and CDR2 SVGAGI come from the germline V gene. The CDR3 contains 14 residues. This CDR3 is CASSIRPGYYGYTF. CDR3 in DNA: TGTGCCAGCAGCATCCGACCGGGGTACTATGGCTACACCTTC.

The chain has TRBV7-9 and TRBJ2-5, with 8 nucleotides matching TRBD1. V was pared by 4 bases and J by 5 bases, with 9 bases of the junction left unmatched. This CDR3 is built from 15 residues. CDR1 is SEHNR, CDR2 FQNEAQ, per germline (reference sequence). CDR3 sequence reads: CASSSAGGAAETQYF. CDR3 DNA sequence: TGTGCCAGCAGCTCGGCAGGGGGCGCGGCCGAGACCCAGTACTTC.

This sequence joins TRBV6-5 and TRBJ2-2, with D perhaps matching TRBD1 (6 bases). The CDR3 is made up of 15 amino acids. The germline V gene encodes CDR1 MNHEY and CDR2 SVGAGI. Trimming shortened V by 4 bases and J by 7 bases, and 16 bases separated the two germline ends. CDR3 bases: TGTGCCAGCAGTTCGCCCTTGGGGGCAGGCGGGGAGCTGTTTTTT. It yields the protein CASSSPLGAGGELFF.

The V and J genes are TRBV7-9 and TRBJ1-3, with 7 bases aligning to TRBD1. Germline trimming cut 1 base from V and 0 bases from J; bases unmatched to any gene: 3. The CDR3 loop spans 16 amino acids. The germline gives CDR1 SEHNR, CDR2 FQNEAQ (reference sequence). CDR3 sequence: CASSLGDSYSGNTIYF. The CDR3 region has the DNA TGTGCCAGCAGCTTAGGGGACAGCTACTCTGGAAACACCATATATTTT.

This chain uses TRBV19 with TRBJ1-1; D is possibly TRBD1 (5 bases). V gave up 5 bases and J gave up 3 bases, with 13 bases separating them. There are 14 residues in the CDR3. Germline lookup yields CDR1 LNHDA and CDR2 SQIVND (reference sequence). The CDR3: CASSQRWGDTEAFF. The CDR3 nucleotides read TGTGCCAGTAGTCAAAGGTGGGGGGACACTGAAGCTTTCTTT.

This clone was recorded only once. V gene TRBV5-5 combines with J gene TRBJ1-5, with 7 bases matching TRBD1. The V gene's germline CDR1 is SGHKS and CDR2 YYEKEE (reference sequence). Trimming cost V 4 bases and J 2 bases; bases outside gene matches: 6. This CDR3 region has 15 residues. As DNA, the CDR3 is TGTGCCAGCAGCCTCCGGGACAGCCGCAATCAGCCCCAGCATTTT. Translated, it gives CASSLRDSRNQPQHF.

This clone came up once. The chain couples TRBV28 to TRBJ2-7; 7 positions agree with TRBD1. The germline CDR1 and CDR2 sequences are MDHEN and SYDVKM. The V segment lost 4 bases and the J segment 2 bases; nucleotides outside the gene matches: 26. This CDR3 is built from 21 residues. The CDR3 protein is CASSSPRQGSLVRDDAYEQYF. As DNA, the CDR3 is TGTGCCAGCAGTTCCCCTCGACAGGGTTCATTAGTCCGGGATGACGCCTACGAGCAGTACTTC.

The chain links TRBV6-5 to TRBJ1-1, with D possibly being TRBD1 (5 bases). Trimming cost V 7 bases and J 0 bases, with 15 bases left between them. This CDR3 is 15 amino acids long. Germline-derived CDR1 and CDR2 are MNHEY and SVGAGI. For the CDR3, the DNA is TGTGCCAGCAACCTACAGGTCCGGCTGAACACTGAAGCTTTCTTT. Its translation: CASNLQVRLNTEAFF.

V is TRBV28 and J is TRBJ1-5; 8 bases match TRBD1. The junction had 3 bases not matched to a gene; V was cut back by 3 bases and J by 5 bases. CDR3 length: 14 residues. Germline-derived CDR1 and CDR2 are MDHEN and SYDVKM. CDR3 in DNA: TGTGCCAGCAGTTTTGGACAGGGATATCAGCCCCAGCATTTT. This gives the protein CASSFGQGYQPQHF.